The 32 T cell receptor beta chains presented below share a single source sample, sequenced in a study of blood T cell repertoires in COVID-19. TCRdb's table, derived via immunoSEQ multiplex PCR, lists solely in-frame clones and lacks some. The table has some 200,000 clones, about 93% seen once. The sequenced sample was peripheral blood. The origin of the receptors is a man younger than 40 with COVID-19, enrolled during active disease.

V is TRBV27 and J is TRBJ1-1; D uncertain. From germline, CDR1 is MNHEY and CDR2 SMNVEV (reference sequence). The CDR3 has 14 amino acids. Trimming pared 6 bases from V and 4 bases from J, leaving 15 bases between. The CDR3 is CASRPGGQGTEAFF. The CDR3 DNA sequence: TGTGCCAGCAGGCCGGGAGGCCAAGGCACTGAAGCTTTCTTT.

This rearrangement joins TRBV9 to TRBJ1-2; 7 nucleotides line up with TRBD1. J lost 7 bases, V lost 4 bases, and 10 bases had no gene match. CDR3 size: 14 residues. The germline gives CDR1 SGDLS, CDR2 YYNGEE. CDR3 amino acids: CASSRGLDTPGYTF. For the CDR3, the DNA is TGTGCCAGCAGCAGGGGGCTGGACACCCCTGGCTACACCTTC.

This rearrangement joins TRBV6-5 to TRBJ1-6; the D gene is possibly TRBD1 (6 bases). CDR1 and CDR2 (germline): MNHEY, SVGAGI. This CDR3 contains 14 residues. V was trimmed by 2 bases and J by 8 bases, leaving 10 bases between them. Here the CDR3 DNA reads TGTGCCAGCAGTTACACAGGGACGGATTCACCCCTCCACTTT. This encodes CASSYTGTDSPLHF.

The CDR3 spells CASSLATGARETQYF. In DNA form, the CDR3 reads TGCGCCAGCAGCTTGGCGACAGGCGCACGGGAGACCCAGTACTTC. The chain combines TRBV5-1 with TRBJ2-5, with D perhaps matching TRBD1 (6 bases). Trimming removed 0 bases at V and 5 bases at J, with 14 bases between. CDR3 size: 15 residues. Per germline, CDR1 SGHRS and CDR2 YFSETQ.

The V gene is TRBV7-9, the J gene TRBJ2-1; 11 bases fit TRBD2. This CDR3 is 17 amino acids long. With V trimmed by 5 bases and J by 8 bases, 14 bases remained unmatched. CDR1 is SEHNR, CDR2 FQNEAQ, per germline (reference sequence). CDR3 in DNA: TGTGCCAGCAGCCTTTATAGCGGGGGGGCTTCCAGTGATGAGCAGTTCTTC. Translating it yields CASSLYSGGASSDEQFF.

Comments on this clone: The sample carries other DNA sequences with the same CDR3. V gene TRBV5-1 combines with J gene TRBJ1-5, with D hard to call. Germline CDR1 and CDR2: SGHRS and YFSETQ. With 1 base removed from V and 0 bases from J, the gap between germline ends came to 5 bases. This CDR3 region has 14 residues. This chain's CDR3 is CASSLTGSNQPQHF. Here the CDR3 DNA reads TGCGCCAGCAGCTTGACTGGTAGCAATCAGCCCCAGCATTTT.

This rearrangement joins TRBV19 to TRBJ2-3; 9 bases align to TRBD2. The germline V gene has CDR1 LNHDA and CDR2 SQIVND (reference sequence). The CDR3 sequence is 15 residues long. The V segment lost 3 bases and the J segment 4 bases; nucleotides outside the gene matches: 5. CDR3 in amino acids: CASSMRRGGSDTQYF. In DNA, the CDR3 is TGTGCCAGTAGTATGCGGCGGGGGGGATCAGATACGCAGTATTTT. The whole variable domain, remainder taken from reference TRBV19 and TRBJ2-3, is DGGITQSPKYLFRKEGQNVTLSCEQNLNHDAMYWYRQDPGQGLRLIYYSQIVNDFQKGDIAEGYSVSREKKESFPLTVTSAQKNPTAFYLCASSMRRGGSDTQYFGPGTRLTVL.

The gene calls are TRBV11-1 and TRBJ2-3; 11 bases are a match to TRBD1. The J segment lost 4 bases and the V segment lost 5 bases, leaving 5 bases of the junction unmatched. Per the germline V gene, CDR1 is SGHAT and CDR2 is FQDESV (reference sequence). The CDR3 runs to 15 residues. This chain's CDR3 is CASSLGQGASDTQYF. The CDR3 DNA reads TGTGCCAGCAGCCTAGGACAGGGGGCTTCAGATACGCAGTATTTT.

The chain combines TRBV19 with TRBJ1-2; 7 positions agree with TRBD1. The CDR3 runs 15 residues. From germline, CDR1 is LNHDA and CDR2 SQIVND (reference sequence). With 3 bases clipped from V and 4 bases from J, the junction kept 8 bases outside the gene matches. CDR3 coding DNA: TGTGCCAGTAGTATCCCCGGACAGGCGATCTATGGCTACACCTTC. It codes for CASSIPGQAIYGYTF.

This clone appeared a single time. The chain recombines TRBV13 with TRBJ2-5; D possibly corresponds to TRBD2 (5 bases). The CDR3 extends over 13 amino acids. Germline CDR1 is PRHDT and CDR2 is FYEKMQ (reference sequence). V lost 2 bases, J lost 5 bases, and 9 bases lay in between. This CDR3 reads CASSLRGLETQYF. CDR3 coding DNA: TGTGCCAGCAGCTTACGGGGTCTGGAGACCCAGTACTTC.

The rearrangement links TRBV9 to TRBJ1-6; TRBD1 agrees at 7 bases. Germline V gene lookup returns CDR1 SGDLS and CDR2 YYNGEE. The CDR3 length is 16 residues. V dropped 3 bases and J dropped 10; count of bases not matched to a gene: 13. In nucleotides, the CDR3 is TGTGCCAGCAGCGCGGAGGGGGCGCGGGGAGGATCACCCCTCCACTTT. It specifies CASSAEGARGGSPLHF. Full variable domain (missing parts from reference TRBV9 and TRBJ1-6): DSGVTQTPKHLITATGQRVTLRCSPRSGDLSVYWYQQSLDQGLQFLIQYYNGEERAKGNILERFSAQQFPDLHSELNLSSLELGDSALYFCASSAEGARGGSPLHFGNGTRLTVT.

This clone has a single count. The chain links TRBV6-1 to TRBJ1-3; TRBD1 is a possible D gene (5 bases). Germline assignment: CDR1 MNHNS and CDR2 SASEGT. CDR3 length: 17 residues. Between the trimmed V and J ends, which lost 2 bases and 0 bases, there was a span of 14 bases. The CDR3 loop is CASSELEGPNSGNTIYF. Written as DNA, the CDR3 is TGTGCCAGCAGTGAACTGGAGGGGCCTAACTCTGGAAACACCATATATTTT.

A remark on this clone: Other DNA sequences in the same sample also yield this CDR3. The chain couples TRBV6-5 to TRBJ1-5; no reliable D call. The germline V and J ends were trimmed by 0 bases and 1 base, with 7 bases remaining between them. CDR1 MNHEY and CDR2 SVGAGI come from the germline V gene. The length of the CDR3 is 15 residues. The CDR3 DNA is TGTGCCAGCAGTTACTCTACCGGGAGCAATCAGCCCCAGCATTTT. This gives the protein CASSYSTGSNQPQHF.

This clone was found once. The CDR3 DNA reads TGTGCCAGCAGTGAGGGGGGTGAATGGAGCGAAGCTTTCTTT. It codes for CASSEGGEWSEAFF. This chain uses TRBV25-1 with TRBJ1-1; tentatively, D is TRBD1 (5 bases). V gave up 3 bases and J gave up 8 bases, with 16 bases separating them. This CDR3 has 14 amino acids. Germline V gives CDR1 MGHDK, CDR2 SYGVNS.

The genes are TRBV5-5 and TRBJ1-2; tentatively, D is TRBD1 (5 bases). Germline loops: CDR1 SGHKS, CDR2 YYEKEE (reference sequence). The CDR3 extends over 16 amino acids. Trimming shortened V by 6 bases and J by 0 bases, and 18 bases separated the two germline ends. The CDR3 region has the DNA TGTGCCAGCACCCCCGAGCGGGGACGGGCTAACTATGGCTACACCTTC. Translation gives CASTPERGRANYGYTF.

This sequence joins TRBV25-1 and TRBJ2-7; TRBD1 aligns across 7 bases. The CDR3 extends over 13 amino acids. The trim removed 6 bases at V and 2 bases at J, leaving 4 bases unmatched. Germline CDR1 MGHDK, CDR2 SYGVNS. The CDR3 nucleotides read TGTGCCAGCAGCGTGGGACAGACCTACGAGCAGTACTTC. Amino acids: CASSVGQTYEQYF.

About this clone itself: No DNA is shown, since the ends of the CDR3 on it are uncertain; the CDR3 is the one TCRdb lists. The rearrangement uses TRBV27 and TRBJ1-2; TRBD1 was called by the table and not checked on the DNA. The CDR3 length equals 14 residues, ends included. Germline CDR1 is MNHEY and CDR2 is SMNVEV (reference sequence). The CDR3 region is CASSTSTGARGYTF.

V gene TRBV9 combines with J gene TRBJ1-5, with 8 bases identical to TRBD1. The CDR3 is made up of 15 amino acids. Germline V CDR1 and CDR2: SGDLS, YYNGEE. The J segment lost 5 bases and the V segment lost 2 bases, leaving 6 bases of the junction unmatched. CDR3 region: CASSVGAGGYQPQHF. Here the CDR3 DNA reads TGTGCCAGCAGCGTTGGGGCAGGGGGCTATCAGCCCCAGCATTTT.

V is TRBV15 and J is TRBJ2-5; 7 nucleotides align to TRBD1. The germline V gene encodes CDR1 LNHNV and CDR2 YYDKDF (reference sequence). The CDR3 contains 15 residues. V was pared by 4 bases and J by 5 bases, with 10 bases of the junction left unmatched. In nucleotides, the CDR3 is TGTGCCACCAGCAAAGGCCACAGGGGCGGTGAGACCCAGTACTTC. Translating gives CATSKGHRGGETQYF.

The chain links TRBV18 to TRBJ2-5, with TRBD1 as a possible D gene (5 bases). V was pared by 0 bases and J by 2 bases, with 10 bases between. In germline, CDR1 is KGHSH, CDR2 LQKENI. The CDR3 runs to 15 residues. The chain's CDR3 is CASSPPGRTQETQYF. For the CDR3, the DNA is TGTGCCAGCTCACCACCCGGACGGACACAAGAGACCCAGTACTTC.

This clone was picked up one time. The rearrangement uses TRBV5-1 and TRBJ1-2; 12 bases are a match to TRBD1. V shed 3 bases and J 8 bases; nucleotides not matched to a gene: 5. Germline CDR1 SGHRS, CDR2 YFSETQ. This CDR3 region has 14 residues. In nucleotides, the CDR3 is TGCGCCAGCAGCTGGGACAGGGGGCAGTACGGCTACACCTTC. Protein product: CASSWDRGQYGYTF.

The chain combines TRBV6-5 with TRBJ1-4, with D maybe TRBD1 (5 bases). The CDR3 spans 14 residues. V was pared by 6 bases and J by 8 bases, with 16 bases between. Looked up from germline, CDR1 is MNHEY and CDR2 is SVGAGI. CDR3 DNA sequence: TGTGCCAGCAGGCACTACCCACAGGAGGAAAAACTGTTTTTT. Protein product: CASRHYPQEEKLFF.

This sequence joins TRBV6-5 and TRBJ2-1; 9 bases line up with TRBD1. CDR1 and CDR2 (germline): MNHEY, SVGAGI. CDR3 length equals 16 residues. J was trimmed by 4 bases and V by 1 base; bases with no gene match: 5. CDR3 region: CASSYFWTGEYNEQFF. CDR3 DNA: TGTGCCAGCAGTTACTTCTGGACAGGGGAATACAATGAGCAGTTCTTC.

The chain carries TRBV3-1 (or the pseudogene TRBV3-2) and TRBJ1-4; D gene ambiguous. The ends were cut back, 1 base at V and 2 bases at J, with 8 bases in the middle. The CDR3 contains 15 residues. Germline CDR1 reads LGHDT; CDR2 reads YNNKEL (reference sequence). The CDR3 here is CASSQGRSTNEKLFF. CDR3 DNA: TGTGCCAGCAGCCAAGGAAGGAGCACTAATGAAAAACTGTTTTTT.

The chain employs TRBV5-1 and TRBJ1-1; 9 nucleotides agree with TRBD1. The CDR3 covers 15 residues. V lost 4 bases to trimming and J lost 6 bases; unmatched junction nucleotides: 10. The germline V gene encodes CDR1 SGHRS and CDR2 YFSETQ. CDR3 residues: CASSPDRGGWAEAFF. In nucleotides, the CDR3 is TGCGCCAGCAGCCCGGACAGGGGAGGGTGGGCTGAAGCTTTCTTT.

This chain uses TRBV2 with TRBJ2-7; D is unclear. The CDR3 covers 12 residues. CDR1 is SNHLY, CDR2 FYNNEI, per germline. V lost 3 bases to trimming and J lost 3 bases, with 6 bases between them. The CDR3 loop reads CASSDIGYEQYF. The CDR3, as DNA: TGTGCCAGCAGTGACATCGGCTACGAGCAGTACTTC.

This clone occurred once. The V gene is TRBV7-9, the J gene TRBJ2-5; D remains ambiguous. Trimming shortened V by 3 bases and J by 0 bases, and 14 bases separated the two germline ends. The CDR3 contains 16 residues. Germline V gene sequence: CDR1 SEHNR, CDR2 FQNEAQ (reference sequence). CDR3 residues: CASSLVGLSHQETQYF. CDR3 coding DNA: TGTGCCAGCAGCTTGGTCGGTCTATCCCACCAAGAGACCCAGTACTTC.

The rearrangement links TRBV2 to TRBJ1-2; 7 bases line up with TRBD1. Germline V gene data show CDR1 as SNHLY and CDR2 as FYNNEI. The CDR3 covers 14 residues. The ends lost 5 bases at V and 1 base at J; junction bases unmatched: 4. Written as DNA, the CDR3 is TGTGCCAGCAGTAAGACAGGGATTAACTATGGCTACACCTTC. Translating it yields CASSKTGINYGYTF.

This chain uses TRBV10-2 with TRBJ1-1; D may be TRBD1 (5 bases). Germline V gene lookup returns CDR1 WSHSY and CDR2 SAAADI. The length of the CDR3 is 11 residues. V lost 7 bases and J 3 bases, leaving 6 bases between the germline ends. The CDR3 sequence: CASTGYTEAFF. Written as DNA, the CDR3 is TGCGCCAGCACAGGGTACACTGAAGCTTTCTTT.

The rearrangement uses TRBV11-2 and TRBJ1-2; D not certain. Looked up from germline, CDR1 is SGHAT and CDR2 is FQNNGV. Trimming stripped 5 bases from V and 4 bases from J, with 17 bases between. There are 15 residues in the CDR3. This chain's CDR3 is CASSTNNGGPYGYTF. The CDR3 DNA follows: TGTGCCAGCAGCACTAATAACGGAGGTCCCTATGGCTACACCTTC. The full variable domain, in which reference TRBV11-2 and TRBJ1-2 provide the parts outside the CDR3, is EAGVAQSPRYKIIEKRQSVAFWCNPISGHATLYWYQQILGQGPKLLIQFQNNGVVDDSQLPKDRFSAERLKGVDSTLKIQPAKLEDSAVYLCASSTNNGGPYGYTFGSGTRLTVV.

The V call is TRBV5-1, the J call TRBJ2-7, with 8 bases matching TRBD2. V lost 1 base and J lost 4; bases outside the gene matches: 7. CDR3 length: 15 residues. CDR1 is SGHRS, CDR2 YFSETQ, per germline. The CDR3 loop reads CASSLSDTSGYEQYF. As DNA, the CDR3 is TGCGCCAGCAGCTTGTCTGACACTAGCGGTTACGAGCAGTACTTC.

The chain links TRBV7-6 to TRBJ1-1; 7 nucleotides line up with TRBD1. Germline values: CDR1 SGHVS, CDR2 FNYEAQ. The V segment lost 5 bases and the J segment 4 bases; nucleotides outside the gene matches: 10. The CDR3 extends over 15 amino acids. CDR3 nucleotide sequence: TGTGCCAGCAGCGACCGACAGGGTGGGGTCACTGAAGCTTTCTTT. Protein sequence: CASSDRQGGVTEAFF.